There are many counts of the clone carrying this T cell receptor beta chain. The germline gives CDR1 MNHEY, CDR2 SVGEGT. V lost 2 bases and J lost 10, with 18 bases in between. The CDR3 is 16 amino acids. This entry is derived from a study of spatial heterogeneity in lung cancer. Unique molecular identifiers tagged every individual TCR cDNA molecule. TCRdb reanalysed the 5' RACE reads using MiXCR and keeps one entry per CDR3 protein. In the table there are 5,500 to 7,000 distinct CDR3 sequences, about an eighth of which are singletons. Time point of the sample: sample taken at primary tumor resection. Whole RNA, isolated from tumor, nontumor lung or frozen PBMC, was sequenced without prior sorting.

V gene TRBV6-2 or TRBV6-3 combines with J gene TRBJ1-6; weak D call: TRBD1 (5 bases). The sequencing here drew on normal lung tissue next to the tumor, taken at surgery. This sequence was found in a female donor with early-stage non-small cell lung cancer. CDR3 sequence (DNA): TGTGCCAGCAGTTACCCCCCCCGCCGGGACCAATCACCCCTCCACTTT. The encoded protein is CASSYPPRRDQSPLHF.